These T cell receptor beta chains were read from a single sample in a study of T cells in Graves' hyperthyroidism and ophthalmopathy. MiXCR, applied by TCRdb to the multiplex PCR reads, yields one record per CDR3 protein. The table includes about 300,000 distinct CDR3 sequences, about an eighth detected once. Sequenced sample: blood. These receptors all come from a woman aged 40 to 49 with Graves' hyperthyroidism. CDR3s include the opening cysteine and the closing phenylalanine or tryptophan. D genes are given only for firm matches. Clone size is not always given. Where it is, it says once, few, many or a class for expanded clones.

v_gene	j_gene	abundance	d_gene	CDR3nt	CDR3aa
TRBV6-1	TRBJ1-2	many	-	TGTGCCAGCAGTGAAAGGGTAGGGACGAGTGGCTACACCTTC	CASSERVGTSGYTF
TRBV7-9	TRBJ1-4	many	TRBD1	TGTGCCAGCAGCTCGTACAGGGGGATGTCGACTAATGAAAAACTGTTTTTT	CASSSYRGMSTNEKLFF
TRBV3-1	TRBJ2-5	few	-	TGTGCCAGCAGCCGGTGGACAGAGCAAGAGACCCAGTGCTTC	CASSRWTEQETQCF
TRBV7-9	TRBJ2-5	many	-	TGTGCCAGCAGCTTACGAGGGCTGGAGGAGACCCAGTACTTC	CASSLRGLEETQYF
TRBV5-8	TRBJ1-4	many	TRBD1	TGTGCCAGCAGACTTCAGGGGGTCCACGAAAAACTGTTTTTT	CASRLQGVHEKLFF
TRBV12-3/TRBV12-4	TRBJ1-4	few	TRBD1	TGTGCCAGCAGTTCACAGGGGGGGGGGGTTAATGAAAAACTGTTTTTT	CASSSQGGGVNEKLFF
TRBV7-2	TRBJ1-3	many	-	TGTGCCAGCAGCTCGACGGCTGATGGAAACACCATATATTTT	CASSSTADGNTIYF
TRBV18	TRBJ1-1	many	-	TGTGCCAGCTCACCGACCAGGAACACTGAAGCTTTCTTT	CASSPTRNTEAFF
TRBV18	TRBJ2-3	-	-	TGTGCCAGCTCACCGGGACAGGGATTAGCGGGAGGAGATACGCAGTATTTT	CASSPGQGLAGGDTQYF
TRBV13	TRBJ2-7	many	-	TGTGCCAGCAGCCGCGGGACAGCTGCCTACGAGCAGTACTTC	CASSRGTAAYEQYF
TRBV15	TRBJ1-5	many	TRBD1	TGTGCCACCAGCAGTGCAAGCGGGACAGTTAGCAATCAGCCCCAGCATTTT	CATSSASGTVSNQPQHF
TRBV7-9	TRBJ2-7	few	TRBD2	TGTGCCAGCAGCTTAGAGGGACTACCAAGCTCCTACGAGCAGTACTTC	CASSLEGLPSSYEQYF
TRBV29-1	TRBJ1-2	-	-	TGCAGCGTTTCCGGGACGGGTAACTATGGCTACACCTTC	CSVSGTGNYGYTF
TRBV19	TRBJ2-3	few	-	TGTGCCAGTAAAGACGGCTCCCGCACAGATACGCAGTATTTT	CASKDGSRTDTQYF
TRBV7-2	TRBJ2-2	few	-	TGTGCCAGCAGCTTCGGGGGTGACACCGGGGAGCTGTTTTTT	CASSFGGDTGELFF
TRBV6-1	TRBJ1-4	-	TRBD1	TGTGCCAGCAGAGACAGGGCCTCAAAGGAAAAACTGTTTTTT	CASRDRASKEKLFF
TRBV29-1	TRBJ1-2	many	-	TGCAGCGTTCCCGCTAAATCGTCTGCCTATGGGGTTGGCTACACCTTC	CSVPAKSSAYGVGYTF
TRBV20-1	TRBJ2-5	few	-	TGCAGTGCTACCGCCGCCCACGGGGACCAAGAGACCCAGTACTTC	CSATAAHGDQETQYF
TRBV15	TRBJ2-2	-	-	TGTGCCACCAGCCGGGGATCGAGTAACACCGGGGAGCTGTTTTTT	CATSRGSSNTGELFF
TRBV4-1	TRBJ2-7	many	-	TGCGCCAGCAGCCTTTGGCACGTTGGGGTCTACGAGCAGTACTTC	CASSLWHVGVYEQYF
TRBV2	TRBJ1-2	many	-	TGTGCCAGCAGCTTCTCTCCCCCGGGCCATCAGGATTATGGCTACACCTTC	CASSFSPPGHQDYGYTF
TRBV9	TRBJ2-7	many	-	TGTGCCAGCAGCGTAGAAGACGGGTCCTACGAGCAGTACTTC	CASSVEDGSYEQYF
TRBV7-2	TRBJ2-7	-	-	TGTGCCAGCAGCCTCTACCTCTCCTACGAGCAGTACTTC	CASSLYLSYEQYF
TRBV5-4	TRBJ2-3	-	-	TGTGCCAGCAGCTTCCGGTGGAGTTACGTAAGTGGCACAGATACGCAGTATTTT	CASSFRWSYVSGTDTQYF
TRBV28	TRBJ2-1	many	-	TGTGCCAGCAGTTTTGAGAGTTCCTACAATGAGCAGTTCTTC	CASSFESSYNEQFF
TRBV4-1	TRBJ2-3	once	TRBD2	TGCGCCAGCAGTCTTAGCGGGAGTAGAAGCACAGATACGCAGTATTTT	CASSLSGSRSTDTQYF
TRBV6-1	TRBJ1-1	many	-	TGTGCCAGCGGTGGTAGGGACACTGAAGCTTTCTTT	CASGGRDTEAFF
TRBV6-2/TRBV6-3	TRBJ2-3	few	TRBD2	TGTGCCAGCAGAGACGGGACTAGTTGGGGCACAGATACGCAGTATTTT	CASRDGTSWGTDTQYF
TRBV12-3/TRBV12-4	TRBJ1-1	-	-	TGTGCCAGCACTGTTGACGGTGAAGCTTTCTTT	CASTVDGEAFF
TRBV6-4	TRBJ2-2	few	-	TGTGCCAGCAGTGACCAGGGTAACACCGGGGAGCTGTTTTTT	CASSDQGNTGELFF
TRBV19	TRBJ2-7	-	TRBD2	TGTGCCAGTTCTGGGACACTAGCGGGATTTTACGAGCAGTACTTC	CASSGTLAGFYEQYF
TRBV19	TRBJ2-7	-	-	TGTGCCAGTAGTATAGCCCGAGGGGACGAGCAGTACTTC	CASSIARGDEQYF
TRBV29-1	TRBJ1-2	many	TRBD1	TGCAGCGTTGATGGGACAGTTAACTATGGCTACACCTTC	CSVDGTVNYGYTF
TRBV4-1	TRBJ2-7	once	TRBD2	TGCGCCAGCAGCCAAGAAGAGGTACAAGTTAGCGGGTCCTACGAGCAGTACTTC	CASSQEEVQVSGSYEQYF
TRBV5-1	TRBJ1-6	many	TRBD1	TGCGCCAGCAGCCAACGACAGGGCCCGGATTCACCCCTCCACTTT	CASSQRQGPDSPLHF